This record covers a single TCR beta chain. What it recognizes is unknown. The sample originates from a study of shared clonotypes between healthy human individuals. Turning to the study itself: Each donor's CD4 naive and CD4 memory cells filled three plates apiece, CD8 naive two, and CD8 memory one.

Study-wide findings and caveats: Even with large depth, rarefaction showed that sorted-subset sequencing was incomplete. Clonotypes shared by all four donors outscored non-shared clonotypes in generation probability.

Clones were read by immunoSEQ multiplex PCR, and TCRdb kept only the in-frame ones, dropping some. The sample holds 400,000 to 600,000 clones, approximately 94% seen once. The germline gives CDR1 LNHDA, CDR2 SQIVND (reference sequence). The CDR3 loop spans 13 amino acids. Trimming left V 5 bases short and J 5 bases short, with 12 bases between. The sequenced sample was naive CD4+ T cells sorted from blood. Subset denoted: CD45RA+ positively selected. V gene TRBV19 combines with J gene TRBJ1-1, with D perhaps TRBD1 (6 bases). The clonotype originates from a woman in her twenties or thirties in good health. The CDR3 reads CASSGRGMTEAFF. The CDR3 nucleotides read TGTGCCAGTAGTGGAAGGGGGATGACTGAAGCTTTCTTT.